The 29 T cell receptor beta chains in this list originate from one sample, sequenced in a study of T cell responses to AZD1222 COVID-19 vaccine. The method was immunoSEQ multiplex PCR; TCRdb's version includes in-frame clones alone and lacks a portion of them. The sample consists of about 170,000 clones, 87% of them appearing once. Specimen: peripheral blood, collected 28 days after the second AZD1222 dose. The source of these receptors is an adult who received the AZD1222 COVID-19 vaccine.

This clone was detected only once. V and J are TRBV20-1 and TRBJ2-1; D gene ambiguous. The V end lost 3 bases, the J end lost 12 bases, and 12 bases lay between the germline ends. Germline V CDR1 and CDR2: DFQATT, SNEGSKA (reference sequence). This CDR3 comprises 11 residues. The CDR3: CSASGRALQFF. The DNA of the CDR3 is TGCAGTGCTAGTGGTAGGGCTTTGCAGTTCTTC.

This clone appeared a few times. The gene calls are TRBV7-9 and TRBJ2-7; D is possibly TRBD1 (5 bases). Germline V gene data show CDR1 as SEHNR and CDR2 as FQNEAQ (reference sequence). The V and J ends lost 5 bases and 5 bases respectively, with 10 bases between them. CDR3 size: 12 residues. The DNA for the CDR3 is TGTGCCAGCAGCGGACACCTCGACGAGCAGTACTTC. This translates into CASSGHLDEQYF.

This clone was picked up one time. The chain uses TRBV2 and TRBJ1-4; 9 nucleotides line up with TRBD1. The V gene's germline CDR1 is SNHLY and CDR2 FYNNEI. The CDR3 extends over 14 amino acids. After removal of 4 bases from V and 11 bases from J, the junction contained 8 bases not matched to a gene. The CDR3 is CASSVEQGARKLFF. CDR3 DNA sequence: TGTGCCAGCAGTGTAGAACAGGGGGCTAGGAAACTGTTTTTT.

In its sample, this clone is medium-sized. This chain connects TRBV10-2 to TRBJ2-7; 9 bases fit TRBD1. V was clipped by 5 bases and J by 5 bases; unmatched bases: 10. Looked up from germline, CDR1 is WSHSY and CDR2 is SAAADI. CDR3 length equals 15 residues. The CDR3 DNA reads as TGCGCCAGCAGTACAGGGGGCGCGGGATTTGACGAGCAGTACTTC. This translates into CASSTGGAGFDEQYF.

The chain couples TRBV3-1 (or the pseudogene TRBV3-2) to TRBJ2-1; tentatively, D is TRBD2 (6 bases). CDR3 length equals 14 residues. The germline V gene encodes CDR1 LGHDT and CDR2 YNNKEL (reference sequence). V lost 5 bases and J 9 bases, leaving 17 bases between the germline ends. In DNA form, the CDR3 reads TGTGCCAGCAGCAAGACTAGTTTCATGGGTGAGCAGTTCTTC. As protein: CASSKTSFMGEQFF.

The chain carries TRBV6-2 or TRBV6-3 and TRBJ1-1; 9 nucleotides match TRBD1. CDR1 MNHEY and CDR2 SVGEGT come from the germline V gene. This CDR3 contains 18 residues. With 2 bases clipped from V and 4 bases from J, the junction kept 14 bases outside the gene matches. CDR3 nucleotides: TGTGCCAGCAGTTACGCCTCATCCGGACAGGGGAGGGGCACTGAAGCTTTCTTT. Its protein product is CASSYASSGQGRGTEAFF.

The rearrangement joins TRBV10-3 to TRBJ1-2; 9 positions match TRBD1. With V trimmed by 10 bases and J by 8 bases, 11 bases remained unmatched. Germline V CDR1 and CDR2: ENHRY, SYGVKD. This CDR3 has 13 residues. DNA for the CDR3: TGTGCCAGTAAGGGACAGGGTACAAGGGGCTACACCTTC. Translating gives CASKGQGTRGYTF.

This clone was counted a few times. This sequence joins TRBV7-9 and TRBJ2-1, with 7 bases matching TRBD2. J was trimmed by 6 bases and V by 4 bases; bases with no gene match: 3. Germline CDR1 reads SEHNR; CDR2 reads FQNEAQ (reference sequence). This CDR3 is built from 13 residues. In nucleotides, the CDR3 is TGTGCCAGCAGCTACCGGGGGGTCAATGAGCAGTTCTTC. It specifies CASSYRGVNEQFF.

This sequence joins TRBV9 and TRBJ2-3; TRBD2 aligns across 7 bases. Trimming removed 4 bases from V and 1 base from J; junction bases left unmatched: 9. CDR1 and CDR2 from the germline V gene are SGDLS and YYNGEE. The CDR3 extends over 16 amino acids. The CDR3 sequence is CASSLDSGRGTDTQYF. DNA for the CDR3: TGTGCCAGCAGCCTAGATAGCGGGCGCGGCACAGATACGCAGTATTTT.

The rearrangement links TRBV4-3 to TRBJ1-1; no clear D gene. The CDR3 extends over 14 amino acids. The germline V gene has CDR1 LGHNA and CDR2 YSLEER. V was cut by 0 bases and J by 5 bases, with 10 bases left in between. The CDR3 protein is CASSQDFVKTEAFF. The CDR3 DNA is TGCGCCAGCAGCCAAGATTTCGTTAAGACTGAAGCTTTCTTT.

The rearrangement joins TRBV10-3 to TRBJ1-2; D ambiguous. The V end was cut by 0 bases, the J end by 5 bases, with 4 bases between. This CDR3 has 12 amino acids. Germline V gene lookup returns CDR1 ENHRY and CDR2 SYGVKD. CDR3 coding DNA: TGTGCCATCAGTGAGTCAAGGTATGGCTACACCTTC. As protein: CAISESRYGYTF.

The V gene is TRBV4-1, the J gene TRBJ1-1, with a weak D call TRBD1 (6 bases). The ends were cut back, 4 bases at V and 4 bases at J, with 10 bases in the middle. The CDR3 consists of 13 residues. From germline, CDR1 is MGHRA and CDR2 YSYEKL. CDR3 DNA sequence: TGCGCCAGCAGCCCCGGGGGCAGCACTGAAGCTTTCTTT. It specifies CASSPGGSTEAFF.

CDR3 nucleotide sequence: TGTGCCAGCAGCGACCCGGGGACAGATTACGAGCAGTACTTC. It encodes CASSDPGTDYEQYF. The chain couples TRBV5-4 to TRBJ2-7; 7 positions match TRBD1. Germline V gene lookup returns CDR1 SGHNT and CDR2 YYREEE (reference sequence). This CDR3 comprises 14 residues. V lost 4 bases to trimming and J lost 4 bases; unmatched junction nucleotides: 8.

The chain links TRBV29-1 to TRBJ1-3, with 8 bases aligning to TRBD1. Germline assignment: CDR1 SQVTM and CDR2 ANQGSEA. The CDR3 runs 14 residues. V shed 7 bases and J 2 bases; nucleotides not matched to a gene: 7. CDR3 amino acids: CSAVRTGTGNTIYF. DNA of the CDR3: TGCAGCGCTGTGCGGACAGGGACTGGAAACACCATATATTTT.

The chain uses TRBV27 and TRBJ1-3, with D perhaps matching TRBD1 (5 bases). The CDR3 covers 15 residues. CDR1 MNHEY and CDR2 SMNVEV come from the germline V gene (reference sequence). The V end was cut by 5 bases, the J end by 4 bases, with 15 bases between. DNA of the CDR3: TGTGCCAGCAGTCACCGGTTGGGGGTCGGAAACACCATATATTTT. Protein sequence: CASSHRLGVGNTIYF.

The chain links TRBV6-5 to TRBJ1-2; 8 bases align to TRBD1. CDR3 length: 15 amino acids. In germline, CDR1 is MNHEY, CDR2 SVGAGI. Trimming removed 6 bases from V and 3 bases from J; junction bases left unmatched: 9. Here the CDR3 DNA reads TGTGCCAGCAGGCTTTACCCGACAGGGGACTATGGCTACACCTTC. This codes for CASRLYPTGDYGYTF.

The J gene is TRBJ1-2, the V gene TRBV6-5; 7 positions match TRBD1. J was trimmed by 5 bases and V by 0 bases; bases with no gene match: 9. Germline lookup yields CDR1 MNHEY and CDR2 SVGAGI. This CDR3 region has 16 residues. CDR3 in amino acids: CASSYSIGQVVYGYTF. The CDR3 DNA follows: TGTGCCAGCAGTTACTCGATTGGACAGGTGGTATATGGCTACACCTTC.

The gene calls are TRBV3-1 (or the pseudogene TRBV3-2) and TRBJ2-1, with TRBD2 identical over 10 bases. The CDR3 runs 15 residues. Losses at the gene ends were 4 bases for V and 4 bases for J; bases not matched to a gene: 4. Germline-derived CDR1 and CDR2 are LGHDT and YNNKEL (reference sequence). The CDR3 sequence: CASSRASGGYNEQFF. The CDR3 DNA reads as TGTGCCAGCAGCCGCGCTAGCGGGGGTTACAATGAGCAGTTCTTC.

The chain combines TRBV6-5 with TRBJ1-3; no firm D call. This CDR3 is 15 amino acids long. Looked up from germline, CDR1 is MNHEY and CDR2 is SVGAGI. V lost 7 bases to trimming and J lost 0 bases, with 13 bases between them. CDR3 region: CASTPTPHSGNTIYF. The DNA for the CDR3 is TGTGCCAGCACCCCGACACCCCACTCTGGAAACACCATATATTTT.

This chain uses TRBV3-1 (or the pseudogene TRBV3-2) with TRBJ1-5, with D possibly matching TRBD1 (5 bases). Trimming took 0 bases from V and 7 from J, leaving 7 bases between them. This CDR3 has 13 residues. In germline, CDR1 is LGHDT, CDR2 YNNKEL (reference sequence). CDR3 region: CASSQDWGQPQHF. CDR3 sequence (DNA): TGTGCCAGCAGCCAAGATTGGGGGCAGCCCCAGCATTTT.

The genes are TRBV19 and TRBJ2-3; D tentatively fits TRBD1 or TRBD2 (5 bases each). This CDR3 has 14 residues. Between the trimmed V and J ends, which lost 7 bases and 8 bases, there was a span of 19 bases. Germline V gives CDR1 LNHDA, CDR2 SQIVND (reference sequence). DNA for the CDR3: TGTGCCAGTACCTCCCTGCAGGAGAGGGGTACGCAGTATTTT. As protein: CASTSLQERGTQYF.

The chain carries TRBV6-6 and TRBJ2-3; D unclear. CDR1 and CDR2 from the germline V gene are MNHNY and SVGAGI (reference sequence). V lost 2 bases and J lost 0, with 6 bases in between. The CDR3 length is 14 residues. CDR3 amino acids: CASSYRVSTDTQYF. CDR3 DNA: TGTGCCAGCAGTTACAGGGTTAGCACAGATACGCAGTATTTT.

V gene TRBV6-5 combines with J gene TRBJ1-6, with 7 bases identical to TRBD1. The CDR3 runs 15 residues. Germline V gene data show CDR1 as MNHEY and CDR2 as SVGAGI. V shed 0 bases and J 11 bases; nucleotides not matched to a gene: 7. The CDR3 loop reads CASSYSTGAGAPLHF. CDR3 sequence (DNA): TGTGCCAGCAGTTACTCAACAGGGGCCGGGGCACCCCTCCACTTT.

V is TRBV12-3 or TRBV12-4 and J is TRBJ2-2, with D unclear. Deletions cut 7 bases from V and 8 bases from J, with 11 bases between. The length of the CDR3 is 12 residues. CDR3 loop: CASIRVSGELFF. CDR3 nucleotide sequence: TGTGCCAGCATCCGTGTTTCTGGGGAGCTGTTTTTT.

The chain combines TRBV6-5 with TRBJ2-1; 7 bases agree with TRBD2. The CDR3 consists of 13 residues. Germline CDR1 is MNHEY and CDR2 is SVGAGI. The V and J ends lost 8 bases and 5 bases, in that order; junction bases with no gene match: 6. The CDR3 loop is CASGRVWDNEQFF. The CDR3 DNA follows: TGTGCCAGCGGGAGGGTTTGGGACAATGAGCAGTTCTTC.

The chain uses TRBV5-4 and TRBJ2-7; perhaps D is TRBD1 or TRBD2 (5 bases each). Germline V gives CDR1 SGHNT, CDR2 YYREEE (reference sequence). Between the trimmed V and J ends, which lost 4 bases and 3 bases, there was a span of 14 bases. The CDR3 loop spans 14 amino acids. The CDR3 loop reads CASSPGTEIYEQYF. The CDR3 nucleotides read TGTGCCAGCAGCCCCGGGACGGAGATCTACGAGCAGTACTTC.

This clone was seen a few times. CDR3 sequence reads: CASSPPSPANPIYF. In DNA form, the CDR3 reads TGTGCCAGCTCACCACCGAGCCCCGCCAACCCCATATATTTT. The chain employs TRBV18 and TRBJ1-3; D uncertain. V lost 0 bases and J 11 bases, leaving 14 bases between the germline ends. The CDR3 consists of 14 residues. Germline-derived CDR1 and CDR2 are KGHSH and LQKENI.

In this sample, this clone turned up once. The V and J genes are TRBV5-1 and TRBJ2-2; maybe TRBD2 (5 bases). V lost 7 bases, J lost 4 bases, and 14 bases lay in between. The CDR3 covers 14 residues. Looked up from germline, CDR1 is SGHRS and CDR2 is YFSETQ. Here the CDR3 reads CASRGLGSTGELFF. CDR3 in DNA: TGCGCCAGCCGAGGGCTCGGGTCCACCGGGGAGCTGTTTTTT.

The rearrangement joins TRBV19 to TRBJ1-4; TRBD1 is a possible D gene (5 bases). V was shortened by 2 bases and J by 13 bases, with 17 bases between the two germline ends. This CDR3 has 14 amino acids. The germline V gene encodes CDR1 LNHDA and CDR2 SQIVND (reference sequence). The CDR3 loop is CASSISPRLGGLFF. CDR3 sequence (DNA): TGTGCCAGTAGTATAAGTCCACGCCTGGGGGGACTGTTTTTT.